This T cell receptor beta chain comes out of a study of T cell repertoires in cytomegalovirus infection. Across the study: Recently identified HLA-C-restricted and well-studied HLA-B-restricted CMV epitopes were used.

In TCRdb, the reads were re-called with MiXCR into one record per CDR3 protein. The table has about a million distinct CDR3 sequences, 30% to 40% seen once. The CDR3 runs to 18 residues. Germline CDR1 is SGHKS and CDR2 is YYEKEE (reference sequence). Trimming took 2 bases from V and 2 from J, leaving 17 bases between them. As regards this clonotype: Its antigen is currently unknown.

The sequence was collected from a human donor in good health (CMV status not recorded). Some clones in this sample may be carry-over from other donors' samples. The rearrangement links TRBV5-5 to TRBJ1-6, with D tentatively TRBD1 (6 bases). The source was cultured CD8+ T cells from PBMCs, collected from culture after CMV antigen stimulation. In DNA form, the CDR3 reads TGTGCCAGCAGCTTACAACAGGGCCCTAGCGCCTATAATTCACCCCTCCACTTT. It translates to CASSLQQGPSAYNSPLHF. The full variable domain, its missing parts supplied by reference TRBV5-5 and TRBJ1-6, is DAGVTQSPTHLIKTRGQQVTLRCSPISGHKSVSWYQQVLGQGPQFIFQYYEKEERGRGNFPDRFSARQFPNYSSELNVNALLLGDSALYLCASSLQQGPSAYNSPLHFGNGTRLTVT.